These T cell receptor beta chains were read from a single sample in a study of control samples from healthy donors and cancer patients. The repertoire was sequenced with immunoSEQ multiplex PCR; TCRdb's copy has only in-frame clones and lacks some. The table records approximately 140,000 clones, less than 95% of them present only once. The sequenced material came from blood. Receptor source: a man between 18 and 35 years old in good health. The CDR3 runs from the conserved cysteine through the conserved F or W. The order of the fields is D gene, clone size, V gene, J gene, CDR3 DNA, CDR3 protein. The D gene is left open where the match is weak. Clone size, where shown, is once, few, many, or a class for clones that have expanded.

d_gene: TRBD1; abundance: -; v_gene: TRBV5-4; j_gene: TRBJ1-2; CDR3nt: TGTGCCAGCAGCTCCGGGACAGGGGGGTACTATGGCTACACCTTC; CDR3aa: CASSSGTGGYYGYTF
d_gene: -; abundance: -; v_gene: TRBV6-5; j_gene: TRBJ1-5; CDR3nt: TGTGCCAGCATCCAAACGGGGGGTGGACAGCCCCAGCATTTT; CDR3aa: CASIQTGGGQPQHF
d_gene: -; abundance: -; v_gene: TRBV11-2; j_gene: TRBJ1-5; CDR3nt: TGTGCCAGCAGCTTAGATCACCTGAGCAATCAGCCCCAGCATTTT; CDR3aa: CASSLDHLSNQPQHF
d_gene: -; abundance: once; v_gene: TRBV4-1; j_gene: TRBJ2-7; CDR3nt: TGCGCCAGCAGCCAAGTTCAGGAAGAGCAGTACTTC; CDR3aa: CASSQVQEEQYF
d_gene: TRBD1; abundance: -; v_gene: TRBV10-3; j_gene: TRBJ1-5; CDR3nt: TGTGCCATCAGTCTAGAACCAACAGGGGGGAAGCCCCAGCATTTT; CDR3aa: CAISLEPTGGKPQHF
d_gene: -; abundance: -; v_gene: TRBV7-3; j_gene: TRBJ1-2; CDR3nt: TGTGCCAGCAGCTTATCTGGGGTTGGAATAGGCTACACCTTC; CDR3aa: CASSLSGVGIGYTF
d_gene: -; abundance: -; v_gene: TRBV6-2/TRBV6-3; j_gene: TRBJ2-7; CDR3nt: TGTGCCAGCAGTTACTCGCAAGGCCACGAGCAGTACTTC; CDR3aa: CASSYSQGHEQYF
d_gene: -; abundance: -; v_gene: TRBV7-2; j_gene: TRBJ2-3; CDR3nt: TGTGCCAGCAGCTTCGACGGCTACACAGATACGCAGTATTTT; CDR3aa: CASSFDGYTDTQYF
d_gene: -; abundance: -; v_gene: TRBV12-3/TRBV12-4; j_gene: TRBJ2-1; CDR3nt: TGTGCCAGCAGTTTGTTCTACAATGAGCAGTTCTTC; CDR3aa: CASSLFYNEQFF
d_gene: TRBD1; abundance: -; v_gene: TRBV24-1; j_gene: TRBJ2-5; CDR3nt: TGTGCCACCAGTGAACCGCGCGGACAGGTGAAAGAGACCCAGTACTTC; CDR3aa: CATSEPRGQVKETQYF
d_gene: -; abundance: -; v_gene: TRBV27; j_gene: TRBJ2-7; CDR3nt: TGTGCCAGCAGTTTATCCCCGAACTCCTACGAGCAGTACTTC; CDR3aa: CASSLSPNSYEQYF
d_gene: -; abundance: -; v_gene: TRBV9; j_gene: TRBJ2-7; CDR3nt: TGTGCCAGCAGCGTAGGGACGGCACTGGAGCAGTACTTC; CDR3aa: CASSVGTALEQYF
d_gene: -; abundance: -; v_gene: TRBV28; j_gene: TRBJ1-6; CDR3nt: TGTGCCAGCAGGTCGACAGGATTGCCCTCACCCCTCCACTTT; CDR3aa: CASRSTGLPSPLHF
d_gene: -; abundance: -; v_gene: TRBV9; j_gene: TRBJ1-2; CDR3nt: TGTGCCAGCAGCGTAGTAGAGAACTATGGCTACACCTTC; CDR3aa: CASSVVENYGYTF
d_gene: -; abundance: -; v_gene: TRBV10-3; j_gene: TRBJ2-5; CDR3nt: TGTGCCATCACCCCTGCGACCGGGGAGACCCAGTACTTC; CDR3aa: CAITPATGETQYF
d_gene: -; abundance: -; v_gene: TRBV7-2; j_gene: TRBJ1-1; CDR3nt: TGTGCCAGCAGCTTGAACGGGTTTCCAAACACTGAAGCTTTCTTT; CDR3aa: CASSLNGFPNTEAFF
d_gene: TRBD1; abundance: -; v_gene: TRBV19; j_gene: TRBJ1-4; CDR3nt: TGTGCCAGTAGTATACAGGGGGCAGGTGAAAAACTGTTTTTT; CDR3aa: CASSIQGAGEKLFF
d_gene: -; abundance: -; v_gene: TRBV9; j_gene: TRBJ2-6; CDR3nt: TGTGCCAGCAGCCAAAAGGGGCAGGGAAACTCTGGGGCCAACGTCCTGACTTTC; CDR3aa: CASSQKGQGNSGANVLTF
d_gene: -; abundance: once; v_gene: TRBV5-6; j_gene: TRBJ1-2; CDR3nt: TGTGCCAGCAGCTTGTCGGTATCCTATGGCTACACCTTC; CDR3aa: CASSLSVSYGYTF
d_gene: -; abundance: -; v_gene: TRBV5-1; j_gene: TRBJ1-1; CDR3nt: TGCGCCAGCAGCCCGAATCTCCCCAACACTGAAGCTTTCTTT; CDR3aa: CASSPNLPNTEAFF
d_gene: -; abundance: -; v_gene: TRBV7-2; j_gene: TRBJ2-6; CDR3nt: TGTGCCAGCAGCTTAGTCGGGCTTACCTCTGGGGCCAACGTCCTGACTTTC; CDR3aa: CASSLVGLTSGANVLTF
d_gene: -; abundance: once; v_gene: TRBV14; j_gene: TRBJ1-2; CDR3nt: TGTGCCAGCAGCCAGACCGGGGCCCATGGACCCTATGGCTACACCTTC; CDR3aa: CASSQTGAHGPYGYTF
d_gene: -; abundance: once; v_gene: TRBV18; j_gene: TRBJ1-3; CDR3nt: TGTGCCAGCTCCCGACAGGATCCTGGAAACACCATATATTTT; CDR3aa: CASSRQDPGNTIYF
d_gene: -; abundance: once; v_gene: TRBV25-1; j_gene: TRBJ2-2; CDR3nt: TGTGCCAGCAGTGACAGGGAAAACACCGGGGAGCTGTTTTTT; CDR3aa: CASSDRENTGELFF
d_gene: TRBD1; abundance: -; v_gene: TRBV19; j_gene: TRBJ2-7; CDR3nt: TGTGCCAGCGGACAGGGAAGTTCGCAGTACTTC; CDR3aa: CASGQGSSQYF
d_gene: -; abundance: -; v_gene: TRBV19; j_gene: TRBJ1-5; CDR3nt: TGTGCCAGTAGTATGGCAGGGAGCAATCAGCCCCAGCATTTT; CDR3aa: CASSMAGSNQPQHF
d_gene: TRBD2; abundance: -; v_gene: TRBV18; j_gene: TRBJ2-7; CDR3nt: TGTGCCAGCTCCCCTACTAGCGGGGGAACGGGCGAGCAGTACTTC; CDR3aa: CASSPTSGGTGEQYF
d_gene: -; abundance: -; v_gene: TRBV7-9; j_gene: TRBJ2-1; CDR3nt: TGTGCCAGCAGCTTAGCCAGTAATGAGCAGTTCTTC; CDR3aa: CASSLASNEQFF
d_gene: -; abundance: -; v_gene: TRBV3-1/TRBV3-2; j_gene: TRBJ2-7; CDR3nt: TGTGCCAGCAGCCAAGGATCCTACGAGCAGTACTTC; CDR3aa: CASSQGSYEQYF
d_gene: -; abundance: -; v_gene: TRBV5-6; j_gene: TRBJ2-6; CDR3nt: TGTGCCAGCAGCTTGTCAGGGACTGGGGCCAACGTCCTGACTTTC; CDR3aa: CASSLSGTGANVLTF
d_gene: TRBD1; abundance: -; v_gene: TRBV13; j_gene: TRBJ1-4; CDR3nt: TGTGCCAGCAGCCCAGGACAGGGGAATGAAAAACTGTTTTTT; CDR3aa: CASSPGQGNEKLFF
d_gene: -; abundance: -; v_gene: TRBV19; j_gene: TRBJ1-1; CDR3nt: TGTGCCAGCAGACGACAGAACACTGAAGCTTTCTTT; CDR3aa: CASRRQNTEAFF
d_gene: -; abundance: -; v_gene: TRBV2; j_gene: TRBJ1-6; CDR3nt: TGTGCCAGCAGTGAAGAGCCGGCTTATTCACCCCTCCACTTT; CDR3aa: CASSEEPAYSPLHF
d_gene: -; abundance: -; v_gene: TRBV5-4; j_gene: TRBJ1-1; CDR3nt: TGTGCCAGCAGCTTTAATTCGGTGAACACTGAAGCTTTCTTT; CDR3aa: CASSFNSVNTEAFF
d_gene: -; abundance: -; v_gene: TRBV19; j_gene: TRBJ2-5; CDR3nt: TGTGCCAGTAGTCCAACAGGAGGGGACAAGACCCAGTACTTC; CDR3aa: CASSPTGGDKTQYF
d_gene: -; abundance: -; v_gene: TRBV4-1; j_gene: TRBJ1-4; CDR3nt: TGCGCCAGCAGCCAAGATGGGAGGGGGACTAATGAAAAACTGTTTTTT; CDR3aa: CASSQDGRGTNEKLFF
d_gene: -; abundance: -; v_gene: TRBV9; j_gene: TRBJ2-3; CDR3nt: TGTGCCAGCAGCGTAGAGGGGGGTCTGGCAGATACGCAGTATTTT; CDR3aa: CASSVEGGLADTQYF
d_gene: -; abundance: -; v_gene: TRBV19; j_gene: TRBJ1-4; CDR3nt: TGTGCCAGACGGACCGCCCCTAATGAAAAACTGTTTTTT; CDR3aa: CARRTAPNEKLFF